Below are 3 T cell receptor beta chains sequenced from a single sample in a study of T cell repertoires in cytomegalovirus infection. For these TCRs, the target antigens are not known. TCRdb recomputed calls from the reads with MiXCR, one row per CDR3 protein. The sample lists about 310,000 distinct CDR3 sequences, 20% to 25% occurring once. Here the sequenced sample was cultured PBMCs, taken from culture after CMV antigen stimulation. All receptors derive from a human donor in good health (CMV status not recorded). Some clones in this sample may be carry-over from other donors' samples.

The sample holds a few counts of this clonotype. This sequence joins TRBV11-3 and TRBJ2-1; 7 bases match TRBD1. The junction had 8 bases not matched to a gene; V was cut back by 3 bases and J by 0 bases. CDR3 length: 17 residues. Germline values: CDR1 SGHNT, CDR2 YENEEA. The CDR3 reads CASSLAIGDSSYNEQFF. DNA for the CDR3: TGTGCCAGCAGCTTGGCCATAGGGGACAGCTCCTACAATGAGCAGTTCTTC.

This clonotype was observed once. In nucleotides, the CDR3 is TGTGCCAGCAGTTTGGCGCGGACCTACGAGCAGTACTTC. Amino acid sequence: CASSLARTYEQYF. The chain employs TRBV12-3 or TRBV12-4 and TRBJ2-7; D not certain. Between the trimmed V and J ends, which lost 3 bases and 2 bases, there was a span of 8 bases. CDR3 length: 13 residues.

The chain links TRBV25-1 to TRBJ1-4, with TRBD1 matching over 10 bases. This CDR3 is 16 amino acids long. Germline CDR1 reads MGHDK; CDR2 reads SYGVNS. The ends lost 4 bases at V and 5 bases at J; junction bases unmatched: 7. The CDR3 coding sequence is TGTGCCAGCAGTGGGGGACAGGGGAGGGGAAATGAAAAACTGTTTTTT. This translates into CASSGGQGRGNEKLFF.